The next 21 T cell receptor beta chains were all read from a single sample in a study of CD8 T cells in ankylosing spondylitis. Study findings and constraints: Characteristic, it appeared, of ankylosing spondylitis blood was a TCR beta motif of seven or eight highly homologous variants.

A single record per CDR3 protein comes from TCRdb applying MiXCR to the 5' RACE reads. The sample has approximately 300,000 distinct CDR3 sequences; under 8.5% are singletons. Their cognate antigens are unknown. Input material: blood, either unsorted or a sorted T cell fraction (not recorded which). The receptors were sampled from a male donor with ankylosing spondylitis.

The chain links TRBV2 to TRBJ2-1; D might be TRBD2 (6 bases). The CDR3 is 14 residues long. Germline V gene lookup returns CDR1 SNHLY and CDR2 FYNNEI. V was shortened by 7 bases and J by 1 base, with 11 bases between the two germline ends. The CDR3 sequence: CASTSSASYNEQFF. CDR3 DNA: TGTGCCAGCACCTCTAGCGCGTCCTACAATGAGCAGTTCTTC.

Many counts were recorded for this clonotype. V is TRBV29-1 and J is TRBJ1-4; D perhaps matches TRBD1 (5 bases). V lost 4 bases and J lost 8, with 11 bases in between. Germline values: CDR1 SQVTM, CDR2 ANQGSEA. The CDR3 sequence is 12 residues long. The CDR3 spells CSVGQTVEKLFF. The CDR3 nucleotides read TGCAGCGTTGGCCAGACAGTGGAAAAACTGTTTTTT.

This clonotype was seen more than once but under ten times. This rearrangement joins TRBV20-1 to TRBJ1-5, with D tentatively TRBD1 (6 bases). The germline V and J ends were trimmed by 6 bases and 8 bases, with 26 bases remaining between them. CDR3 length equals 16 residues. The germline gives CDR1 DFQATT, CDR2 SNEGSKA (reference sequence). The CDR3 loop is CSASWQGYIAREPQHF. In nucleotides, the CDR3 is TGCAGTGCGAGCTGGCAGGGGTACATAGCAAGGGAGCCCCAGCATTTT.

The table lists this clonotype with many counts. The rearrangement links TRBV18 to TRBJ2-7; 14 nucleotides agree with TRBD2. V gave up 3 bases and J gave up 4 bases; unmatched junction bases: 2. Germline CDR1 reads KGHSH; CDR2 reads LQKENI. The CDR3 loop spans 15 amino acids. This CDR3 is CASSPTSGRAYEQYF. The CDR3 nucleotides read TGTGCCAGCTCACCGACTAGCGGGAGGGCTTACGAGCAGTACTTC.

This clonotype occurred many times. The chain has TRBV5-1 and TRBJ2-1; a weak D match, TRBD1 (6 bases). Germline V gene data show CDR1 as SGHRS and CDR2 as YFSETQ. This CDR3 has 15 residues. V shed 8 bases and J shed 4 bases, with 19 bases lying between them. The CDR3 loop is CASKARTDRYNEQFF. The CDR3, as DNA: TGCGCCAGTAAAGCCCGAACGGACAGATACAATGAGCAGTTCTTC. The full variable domain, with the rest looked up from reference TRBV5-1 and TRBJ2-1, is KAGVTQTPRYLIKTRGQQVTLSCSPISGHRSVSWYQQTPGQGLQFLFEYFSETQRNKGNFPGRFSGRQFSNSRSEMNVSTLELGDSALYLCASKARTDRYNEQFFGPGTRLTVL.

This clonotype occurred a few times. The CDR3 sequence is CASSLVLAEGTDTQYF. The CDR3 bases are TGCGCCAGCAGCTTGGTACTAGCGGAGGGCACAGATACGCAGTATTTT. The J gene is TRBJ2-3, the V gene TRBV5-1, with TRBD2 identical over 8 bases. Trimming took 0 bases from V and 1 from J; bases not matched to a gene: 4. CDR1 SGHRS and CDR2 YFSETQ come from the germline V gene. CDR3 size: 16 residues.

The genes are TRBV4-2 and TRBJ1-4; D is unresolved. This CDR3 is built from 15 residues. The germline V gene has CDR1 LGHNA and CDR2 YNFKEQ. Trimming removed 4 bases from V and 6 bases from J, with 15 bases in between. The CDR3 region is CASSLLRGIDEKLFF. CDR3 nucleotides: TGTGCCAGCAGCCTCCTGCGGGGAATCGATGAAAAACTGTTTTTT.

In its sample, this clonotype was seen a few times. V is TRBV11-1 and J is TRBJ2-5; D is possibly TRBD2 (6 bases). The CDR3 consists of 18 residues. Germline CDR1 and CDR2: SGHAT and FQDESV (reference sequence). The V end lost 2 bases, the J end lost 0 bases, and 19 bases lay between the germline ends. The DNA of the CDR3 is TGTGCCAGCAGCTTATCTCCCTGGAGGGTGAACTACCAAGAGACCCAGTACTTC. Encoded protein: CASSLSPWRVNYQETQYF.

In this sample, this clonotype turned up a few times. The chain carries TRBV28 and TRBJ1-2, with D unclear. The CDR3 spans 12 residues. Germline V gene data show CDR1 as MDHEN and CDR2 as SYDVKM. V was pared by 6 bases and J by 8 bases, with 13 bases between. The CDR3 is CASRTGPLGYTF. The CDR3 DNA reads TGTGCCAGCAGGACCGGGCCTTTGGGCTACACCTTC.

This rearrangement joins TRBV5-4 to TRBJ2-3, with D perhaps TRBD1 or TRBD2 (5 bases each). Germline V lookup: CDR1 SGHNT, CDR2 YYREEE (reference sequence). Trimming cost V 0 bases and J 6 bases, with 11 bases left between them. This CDR3 comprises 14 residues. This chain's CDR3 is CASSLVPGTDTQYF. DNA for the CDR3: TGTGCCAGCAGCTTGGTGCCAGGGACGGATACGCAGTATTTT.

This clonotype has a handful of counts. The gene calls are TRBV5-1 and TRBJ2-5; perhaps D is TRBD1 or TRBD2 (5 bases each). Germline assignment: CDR1 SGHRS and CDR2 YFSETQ. This CDR3 comprises 13 residues. V shed 4 bases and J shed 6 bases, with 13 bases lying between them. The CDR3: CASSTDRGKTQYF. The CDR3 DNA sequence: TGCGCCAGCAGCACCGACAGAGGGAAGACCCAGTACTTC. The complete variable domain, with remaining parts taken from reference TRBV5-1 and TRBJ2-5, reads KAGVTQTPRYLIKTRGQQVTLSCSPISGHRSVSWYQQTPGQGLQFLFEYFSETQRNKGNFPGRFSGRQFSNSRSEMNVSTLELGDSALYLCASSTDRGKTQYFGPGTRLLVL.

This clonotype has only a few counts. The chain is built from TRBV6-2 or TRBV6-3 and TRBJ2-7; 7 bases are a match to TRBD2. The V and J ends lost 2 bases and 0 bases, in that order; junction bases with no gene match: 7. This CDR3 contains 16 residues. The V gene's germline CDR1 is MNHEY and CDR2 SVGEGT. Here the CDR3 reads CASSYRPSGISYEQYF. The CDR3 DNA reads TGTGCCAGCAGTTACAGACCAAGCGGGATCTCCTACGAGCAGTACTTC.

This clonotype occurred many times. V usage is TRBV4-3 and J usage is TRBJ2-1; D is unresolved. Germline CDR1 LGHNA, CDR2 YSLEER. CDR3 length: 16 residues. The V end was cut by 0 bases, the J end by 7 bases, with 16 bases between. In DNA, the CDR3 is TGCGCCAGCAGCCAAGAACTCTACCCTCCTCGGAATGAGCAGTTCTTC. This gives the protein CASSQELYPPRNEQFF.

This clonotype was seen ten or more times. This chain connects TRBV21-1 to TRBJ1-2; TRBD1 was called by the table and not checked on the DNA. TRBV21-1 is a known pseudogene. This CDR3 is 15 amino acids long. The CDR3 DNA reads TGTGCCAGCAGCCATTTTTTCGGGACGCGGTATGGCTACACCTTC. Translating it yields CASSHFFGTRYGYTF.

This rearrangement joins TRBV4-1 to TRBJ2-1; 8 bases match TRBD2. Germline V gene data show CDR1 as MGHRA and CDR2 as YSYEKL. There are 16 residues in the CDR3. V shed 1 base and J 8 bases; nucleotides not matched to a gene: 10. CDR3 nucleotide sequence: TGCGCCAGCAGCCAAGTTAAAAGCGGGAGCCTCCATGAGCAGTTCTTC. Protein: CASSQVKSGSLHEQFF.

Many counts were recorded for this clonotype. V usage is TRBV12-3 or TRBV12-4 and J usage is TRBJ1-1, with D perhaps matching TRBD1 (6 bases). The CDR3 length is 14 residues. V lost 2 bases to trimming and J lost 1 base, with 8 bases between them. CDR3 coding DNA: TGTGCCAGCAGTTTACAGGGGACGAACACTGAAGCTTTCTTT. Its translation: CASSLQGTNTEAFF.

V gene TRBV20-1 combines with J gene TRBJ2-1; TRBD2 aligns across 7 bases. V shed 1 base, J shed 4 bases, and the junction held 7 bases outside the gene matches. Germline CDR1 reads DFQATT; CDR2 reads SNEGSKA (reference sequence). The CDR3 has 15 residues. The CDR3 reads CSARVGGRVYNEQFF. As DNA, the CDR3 is TGCAGTGCTAGAGTTGGTGGGAGGGTTTACAATGAGCAGTTCTTC.

This clonotype came up many times. The V gene is TRBV5-1, the J gene TRBJ2-5; possibly TRBD2 for D (6 bases). CDR1 and CDR2 from the germline V gene are SGHRS and YFSETQ. The CDR3 sequence is 13 residues long. The ends were cut back, 7 bases at V and 5 bases at J, with 15 bases in the middle. DNA of the CDR3: TGCGCCAGCTCTCGGGGACTCCGGGAGACCCAGTACTTC. This codes for CASSRGLRETQYF.

This clonotype showed up just a few times. V gene TRBV6-2 or TRBV6-3 combines with J gene TRBJ2-5, with D possibly TRBD2 on 5 matching bases. The CDR3 contains 14 residues. The V end was cut by 7 bases, the J end by 7 bases, with 19 bases between. The V gene's germline CDR1 is MNHEY and CDR2 SVGEGT. In DNA, the CDR3 is TGTGCCAGCACCCAAGCGGCTTCCTCGGTGACCCAGTACTTC. Translation: CASTQAASSVTQYF.

The chain has TRBV2 and TRBJ2-1; D unresolved. The CDR3 totals 14 residues. Trimming removed 2 bases at V and 5 bases at J, with 10 bases between. Germline CDR1 is SNHLY and CDR2 is FYNNEI. Here the CDR3 DNA reads TGTGCCAGCAGTGAATACCAGATTGACAATGAGCAGTTCTTC. Translating gives CASSEYQIDNEQFF.

The J gene is TRBJ2-7, the V gene TRBV19; D gene uncertain. CDR3 size: 14 residues. The V end lost 7 bases, the J end lost 0 bases, and 13 bases lay between the germline ends. CDR1 is LNHDA and CDR2 is SQIVND in the germline V gene (reference sequence). Here the CDR3 DNA reads TGTGCCAGTACCAAGGGCGGCAGCTCCTACGAGCAGTACTTC. It codes for CASTKGGSSYEQYF.